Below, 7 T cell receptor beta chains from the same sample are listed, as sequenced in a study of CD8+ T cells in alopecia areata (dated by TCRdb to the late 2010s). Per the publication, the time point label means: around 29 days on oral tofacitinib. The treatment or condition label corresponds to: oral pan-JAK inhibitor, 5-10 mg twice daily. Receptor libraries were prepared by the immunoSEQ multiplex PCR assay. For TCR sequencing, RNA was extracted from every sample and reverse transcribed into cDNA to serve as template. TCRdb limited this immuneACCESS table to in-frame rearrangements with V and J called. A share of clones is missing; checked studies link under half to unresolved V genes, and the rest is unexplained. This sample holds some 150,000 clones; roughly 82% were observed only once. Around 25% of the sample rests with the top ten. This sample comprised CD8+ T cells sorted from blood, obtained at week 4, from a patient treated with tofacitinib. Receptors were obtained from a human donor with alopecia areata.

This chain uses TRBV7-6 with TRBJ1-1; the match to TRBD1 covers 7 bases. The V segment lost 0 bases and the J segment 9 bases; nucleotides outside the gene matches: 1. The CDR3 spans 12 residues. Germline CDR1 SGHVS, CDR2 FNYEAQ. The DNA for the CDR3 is TGTGCCAGCAGCTTAGCGGGACAGCAAGCTTTCTTT. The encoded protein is CASSLAGQQAFF.

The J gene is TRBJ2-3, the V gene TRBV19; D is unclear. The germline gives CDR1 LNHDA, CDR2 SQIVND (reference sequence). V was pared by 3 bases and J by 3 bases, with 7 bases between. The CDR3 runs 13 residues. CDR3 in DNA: TGTGCCAGTAGTATCGCATCAACAGATACGCAGTATTTT. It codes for CASSIASTDTQYF.

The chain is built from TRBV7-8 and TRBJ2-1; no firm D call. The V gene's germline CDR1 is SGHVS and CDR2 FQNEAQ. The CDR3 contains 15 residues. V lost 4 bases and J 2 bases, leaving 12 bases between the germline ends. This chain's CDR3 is CASSSTVWAYNEQFF. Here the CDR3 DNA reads TGTGCCAGCAGCTCTACTGTGTGGGCCTACAATGAGCAGTTCTTC.

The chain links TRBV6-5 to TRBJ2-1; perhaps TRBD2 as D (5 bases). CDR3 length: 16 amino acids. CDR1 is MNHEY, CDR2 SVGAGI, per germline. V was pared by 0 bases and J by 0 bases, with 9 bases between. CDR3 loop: CASSYSPGNSYNEQFF. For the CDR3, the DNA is TGTGCCAGCAGTTACTCGCCGGGAAACTCCTACAATGAGCAGTTCTTC.

The CDR3 bases are TGTGCCAGCAGGACTGGAGGTACTCAAGAGACCCAGTACTTC. Translated, it gives CASRTGGTQETQYF. The chain couples TRBV6-5 to TRBJ2-5; the D gene is possibly TRBD2 (5 bases). CDR1 and CDR2 from the germline V gene are MNHEY and SVGAGI. CDR3 length equals 14 residues. V was cut by 6 bases and J by 2 bases, with 13 bases left in between.

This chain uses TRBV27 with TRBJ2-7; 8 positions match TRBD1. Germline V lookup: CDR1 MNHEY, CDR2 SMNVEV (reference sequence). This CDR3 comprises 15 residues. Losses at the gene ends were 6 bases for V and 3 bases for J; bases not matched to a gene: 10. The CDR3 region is CASRLTGDLGYEQYF. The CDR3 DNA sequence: TGTGCCAGCAGACTGACAGGGGATTTAGGCTACGAGCAGTACTTC.

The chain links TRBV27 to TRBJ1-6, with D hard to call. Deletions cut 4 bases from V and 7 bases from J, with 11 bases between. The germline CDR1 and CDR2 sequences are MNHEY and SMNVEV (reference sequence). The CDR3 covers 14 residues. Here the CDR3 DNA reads TGTGCCAGCAGTTCCGCCTCTGGGAATTCACCCCTCCACTTT. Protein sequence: CASSSASGNSPLHF.